The 27 T cell receptor beta chains presented below share a single source sample, sequenced in a study of T cell clonality in common variable immunodeficiency. Clones were read by immunoSEQ multiplex PCR, and TCRdb kept only the in-frame ones, dropping some. This sample comprises tens of thousands of clones, none seen once only. Material: peripheral blood mononuclear cells. The receptors originated from a person aged 18-70 years in good health.

There are many counts of this clone. The sequenced part of the CDR3 DNA is TGTGCCAGTAGCCCCGGGACAGGGGCAACTAATGAAAAA. Protein product: CASSPGTGATNEK. In full, the CDR3 is CASSPGTGATNEKLFF. The V gene is TRBV19, the J gene TRBJ1-4; 10 nucleotides match TRBD1. The read comes to an end 3 residues before the CDR3 does, leaving the germline J gene to fill in the end. The junction had 4 bases not matched to a gene; V was cut back by 6 bases and J by 0 bases. The V gene's germline CDR1 is LNHDA and CDR2 SQIVND (reference sequence). The CDR3 is 16 amino acids. The full variable domain, rest sourced from reference TRBV19 and TRBJ1-4, is DGGITQSPKYLFRKEGQNVTLSCEQNLNHDAMYWYRQDPGQGLRLIYYSQIVNDFQKGDIAEGYSVSREKKESFPLTVTSAQKNPTAFYLCASSPGTGATNEKLFFGSGTQLSVL.

This clone has at least ten counts. The CDR3 end falls 3 residues outside the read, so it is completed with the germline J gene. The gene calls are TRBV7-8 and TRBJ2-7; TRBD1 is a possible D gene (6 bases). The V end was cut by 4 bases, the J end by 4 bases, with 14 bases between. The CDR3 is 14 amino acids. The germline CDR1 and CDR2 sequences are SGHVS and FQNEAQ. CDR3 sequence reads: CASSYRTGWYEQYF. The sequenced part of the CDR3 DNA is TGTGCCAGCAGCTATAGAACAGGGTGGTACGAG.

The table lists this clone with many counts. The CDR3 is cut off 3 residues early in the read; its end comes from the germline J gene. The chain is built from TRBV20-1 and TRBJ1-1; D might be TRBD1 (6 bases). CDR1 DFQATT and CDR2 SNEGSKA come from the germline V gene (reference sequence). The CDR3 consists of 17 residues. The V gene lost 1 base and the J gene lost 3 bases, with 21 bases spanning the gap. The CDR3 loop is CSARVPDSILIDTEAFF. The covered CDR3 bases are TGCAGTGCTAGAGTCCCGGACAGCATCCTGATTGACACTGAA.

This clone came up many times. The read gets to within 3 residues of the CDR3 end, and the germline J gene fills in the rest. V usage is TRBV10-2 and J usage is TRBJ1-1, with TRBD1 identical over 7 bases. This CDR3 comprises 15 residues. CDR1 and CDR2 (germline): WSHSY, SAAADI. V was clipped by 6 bases and J by 2 bases; unmatched bases: 9. Incomplete CDR3 DNA: TGCGCCAGCAGACGCGGGACAGAAAGAAACACTGAA. This gives the protein CASRRGTERNTE. The whole CDR3 region reads CASRRGTERNTEAFF.

This clone was recorded many times. The CDR3 extends 3 residues past the end of the read, so its final part is completed from the germline J gene. The V gene is TRBV4-2, the J gene TRBJ2-1; 10 nucleotides line up with TRBD2. The V gene end was trimmed by 0 bases and the J gene end by 5 bases; junction bases not matched to a gene: 10. The CDR3 has 18 amino acids. Germline V gene sequence: CDR1 LGHNA, CDR2 YNFKEQ. The DNA read from the CDR3 is TGTGCCAGCAGCCAAGAGGGCGCTAGCGGGGGCCCAGACAATGAG. Amino acids: CASSQEGASGGPDNE. The entire CDR3 is CASSQEGASGGPDNEQFF.

This clone was detected ten times or more. Coverage ceases 3 residues before the CDR3 finishes, and the germline J gene fills in the end. The chain couples TRBV7-8 to TRBJ2-1; tentatively, D is TRBD1 (7 bases). Between the trimmed V and J ends, which lost 2 bases and 6 bases, there was a span of 14 bases. The CDR3 extends over 15 amino acids. The germline CDR1 and CDR2 sequences are SGHVS and FQNEAQ. The part of the CDR3 DNA that was read is TGTGCCAGCAGCTTACGTGACAGGGACTCCAATGAG. Amino acids: CASSLRDRDSNE. The full CDR3 reads CASSLRDRDSNEQFF.

In this sample, this clone turned up many times. The read halts 3 residues ahead of the CDR3 end, with the missing end drawn from the germline J gene. The chain carries TRBV29-1 and TRBJ2-5; TRBD1 aligns across 7 bases. The CDR3 is 13 residues long. The germline gives CDR1 SQVTM, CDR2 ANQGSEA. J gave up 5 bases and V 2 bases, and 5 bases lay outside the gene matches. The covered CDR3 bases are TGCAGCGTTGAAATCGACAGGGATGAGACC. Protein: CSVEIDRDET. The whole CDR3 region reads CSVEIDRDETQYF.

The sample holds many counts of this clone. The read ends 3 residues before the CDR3 terminus; that terminus is restored from the germline J gene. V usage is TRBV7-8 and J usage is TRBJ2-1; 11 bases map to TRBD2. With 7 bases clipped from V and 4 bases from J, the junction kept 3 bases outside the gene matches. This CDR3 has 14 residues. CDR1 and CDR2 from the germline V gene are SGHVS and FQNEAQ. Partial CDR3 DNA: TGTGCCAGCACACGACTAGCGGGGTACAATGAG. It translates to CASTRLAGYNE. The CDR3 as a whole reads CASTRLAGYNEQFF.

This clone has a handful of counts. With the read ending 3 residues before the CDR3 end, the germline J gene is used to fill in that end. V gene TRBV7-8 combines with J gene TRBJ1-5, with no clear D. This CDR3 region has 14 residues. The V end was cut by 1 base, the J end by 0 bases, with 4 bases between. CDR1 is SGHVS and CDR2 is FQNEAQ in the germline V gene. CDR3 DNA (partial): TGTGCCAGCAGCTTAGTCAGTAGCAATCAGCCC. Encoded protein: CASSLVSSNQP. The CDR3 as a whole reads CASSLVSSNQPQHF.

In this sample, this clone turned up many times. The missing CDR3 end, 3 residues past where the read stops, is filled in from the germline J gene. The chain combines TRBV20-1 with TRBJ2-7; TRBD2 agrees at 7 bases. Germline-derived CDR1 and CDR2 are DFQATT and SNEGSKA (reference sequence). V lost 0 bases, J lost 6 bases, and 11 bases stayed unmatched. The CDR3 is made up of 15 amino acids. The CDR3: CSARDHGGVPGEQYF. CDR3 DNA (partial): TGCAGTGCTAGAGATCATGGGGGGGTCCCTGGCGAG.

This clone was detected many times. The CDR3 DNA, read in part, is TGTGCCAGCAGCCAAGGACTAGCGGGCCACGAG. Residues: CASSQGLAGHE. The complete CDR3 sequence is CASSQGLAGHEQYF. The chain recombines TRBV7-3 with TRBJ2-7; 11 nucleotides agree with TRBD2. The sequenced fragment ends 3 residues before the CDR3 boundary, so the rest is inferred from the germline J gene. The germline V gene encodes CDR1 SGHTA and CDR2 FQGTGA. Trimming at V came to 5 bases and at J to 5 bases, leaving 5 bases not matched to a gene. This CDR3 comprises 14 residues. The full variable domain, with the rest looked up from reference TRBV7-3 and TRBJ2-7, is GAGVSQTPSNKVTEKGKYVELRCDPISGHTALYWYRQSLGQGPEFLIYFQGTGAADDSGLPNDRFFAVRPEGSVSTLKIQRTERGDSAVYLCASSQGLAGHEQYFGPGTRLTVT.

This clone was detected ten times or more. From the germline J gene comes the end of the CDR3, since the read stops 3 residues before it. The rearrangement joins TRBV7-7 to TRBJ2-1; the D gene is possibly TRBD1 (6 bases). The CDR3 totals 14 residues. V lost 2 bases and J 6 bases, leaving 11 bases between the germline ends. Germline values: CDR1 SSHAT, CDR2 FNYEAQ (reference sequence). The DNA read from the CDR3 is TGTGCCAGCAGCTTAACGACAGGTTCCAATGAG. Protein sequence: CASSLTTGSNE. The CDR3 as a whole reads CASSLTTGSNEQFF.

This clone was recorded many times. Sequencing ends 3 residues short of the CDR3 end; the germline J gene provides the rest. This chain joins TRBV5-1 and TRBJ1-2; 8 bases are a match to TRBD1. CDR3 length: 13 residues. Losses at the gene ends were 4 bases for V and 7 bases for J; bases not matched to a gene: 6. Per the germline V gene, CDR1 is SGHRS and CDR2 is YFSETQ. The CDR3 spells CASSPDRAGGYTF. CDR3 bases read: TGCGCCAGCAGCCCGGACAGGGCCGGTGGC. The whole variable domain, remainder taken from reference TRBV5-1 and TRBJ1-2, is KAGVTQTPRYLIKTRGQQVTLSCSPISGHRSVSWYQQTPGQGLQFLFEYFSETQRNKGNFPGRFSGRQFSNSRSEMNVSTLELGDSALYLCASSPDRAGGYTFGSGTRLTVV.

This clone came up many times. The CDR3 end falls 3 residues outside the read, so it is completed with the germline J gene. The chain couples TRBV19 to TRBJ2-4; the match to TRBD1 covers 10 bases. V lost 5 bases and J lost 0; bases outside the gene matches: 7. The CDR3 covers 17 residues. The germline V gene has CDR1 LNHDA and CDR2 SQIVND (reference sequence). The CDR3 bases that were read are TGTGCCAGTAGTGGGGGACAGGGGCCACTAGCCAAAAACATT. Encoded protein: CASSGGQGPLAKNI. The full CDR3 protein reads CASSGGQGPLAKNIQYF.

About this clone: The read ends 3 residues shy of where the CDR3 ends; the end is completed using the germline J gene. V and J are TRBV10-2 and TRBJ2-3, with TRBD2 matching 10 bases. The CDR3 extends over 17 amino acids. Germline V gene data show CDR1 as WSHSY and CDR2 as SAAADI. V dropped 7 bases and J dropped 6; count of bases not matched to a gene: 16. CDR3 region: CASMKSSGGLPPDTQYF. Incomplete CDR3 DNA: TGCGCCAGCATGAAGTCTAGCGGGGGACTCCCACCCGATACG.

At least ten counts were recorded for this clone. The missing CDR3 end, 3 residues past where the read stops, is filled in from the germline J gene. The chain combines TRBV7-6 with TRBJ2-2; unclear D gene. The V end lost 5 bases, the J end lost 6 bases, and 13 bases lay between the germline ends. The CDR3 contains 14 residues. Germline-derived CDR1 and CDR2 are SGHVS and FNYEAQ. Here the CDR3 reads CASSSDGRPGELFF. The part of the CDR3 DNA that was read is TGTGCCAGCAGCAGCGACGGCAGACCCGGGGAG.

The table lists this clone with many counts. The sequenced fragment ends 3 residues before the CDR3 boundary, so the rest is inferred from the germline J gene. The chain links TRBV7-6 to TRBJ2-3, with 11 bases that match TRBD2. The trim removed 2 bases at V and 1 base at J, leaving 5 bases unmatched. The CDR3 extends over 17 amino acids. Germline CDR1 SGHVS, CDR2 FNYEAQ. The DNA read from the CDR3 is TGTGCCAGCAGCTTAACCTTACTAGCGGGGGGCACAGATACG. It yields the protein CASSLTLLAGGTDT. The complete CDR3 reads CASSLTLLAGGTDTQYF.

The sample holds many counts of this clone. The CDR3 end is not reached by the read, which stops 3 residues before it; the germline J gene fills it in. This chain links TRBV10-1 with TRBJ2-5, with 7 bases that match TRBD1. The CDR3 is 13 residues long. V dropped 4 bases and J dropped 5; count of bases not matched to a gene: 4. Germline V CDR1 and CDR2: WNHNN, SYGVQD (reference sequence). The CDR3 bases that were read are TGCGCCAGCAGTGGGGGACAGTCGGAGACC. The encoded protein is CASSGGQSET. The whole CDR3 sequence reads CASSGGQSETQYF.

This clone was found many times. The CDR3 is CASSPGQGADRTGNQPQHF. The covered CDR3 bases are TGTGCCAGCAGCCCTGGACAGGGGGCCGATCGTACCGGCAATCAGCCC. V usage is TRBV4-2 and J usage is TRBJ1-5, with TRBD1 matching over 11 bases. The read stops 3 residues short of the end of the CDR3; the missing end is completed from the germline J gene. Germline V gene sequence: CDR1 LGHNA, CDR2 YNFKEQ. This CDR3 contains 19 residues. Losses at the gene ends were 4 bases for V and 2 bases for J; bases not matched to a gene: 13.

There are many counts of this clone. The sequence runs out 3 residues before the end of the CDR3; the remainder is reconstructed from the germline J gene. The chain couples TRBV19 to TRBJ1-4; weak D call: TRBD1 (5 bases). Trimming stripped 8 bases from V and 6 bases from J, with 16 bases between. This CDR3 is 14 amino acids long. The germline CDR1 and CDR2 sequences are LNHDA and SQIVND (reference sequence). The CDR3 reads CASGKTGGYEKLFF. CDR3 DNA, as far as it was read: TGTGCCAGTGGGAAGACTGGGGGGTATGAAAAA.

This clone was counted a few times. The read halts 3 residues ahead of the CDR3 end, with the missing end drawn from the germline J gene. The V gene is TRBV7-9, the J gene TRBJ1-3; D is uncertain. Trimming stripped 5 bases from V and 7 bases from J, with 12 bases between. The germline V gene has CDR1 SEHNR and CDR2 FQNEAQ (reference sequence). The CDR3 is made up of 13 amino acids. This CDR3 reads CASSTQRRNTIYF. The CDR3 DNA, read in part, is TGTGCCAGCAGCACTCAGCGGCGTAACACC.

This clone was recorded many times. The CDR3 is cut off 3 residues early in the read; its end comes from the germline J gene. The chain links TRBV3-1 (or the pseudogene TRBV3-2) to TRBJ2-3; unclear D gene. Germline CDR1 LGHDT, CDR2 YNNKEL (reference sequence). This CDR3 comprises 15 residues. V shed 2 bases and J shed 3 bases, with 12 bases lying between them. CDR3 amino acids: CASSQYSIRTDTQYF. CDR3 bases read: TGTGCCAGCAGCCAATACAGTATTCGAACAGATACG.

In this sample, this clone turned up many times. The CDR3 end is not reached by the read, which stops 3 residues before it; the germline J gene fills it in. The chain combines TRBV14 with TRBJ1-1; possible D gene TRBD1, 6 bases. Between the trimmed V and J ends, which lost 1 base and 5 bases, there was a span of 14 bases. Germline V CDR1 and CDR2: SGHDN, FVKESK. The CDR3 extends over 15 amino acids. The CDR3 here is CASSQVQGTWTEAFF. The DNA read from the CDR3 is TGTGCCAGCAGCCAAGTTCAGGGGACGTGGACTGAA. Filled out from reference TRBV14 and TRBJ1-1, the complete variable domain reads EAGVTQFPSHSVIEKGQTVTLRCDPISGHDNLYWYRRVMGKEIKFLLHFVKESKQDESGMPNNRFLAERTGGTYSTLKVQPAELEDSGVYFCASSQVQGTWTEAFFGQGTRLTVV.

There are a few counts of this clone. The read ends 3 residues early relative to the CDR3; the germline J gene fills the gap. V usage is TRBV5-1 and J usage is TRBJ2-1, with D perhaps matching TRBD1 (6 bases). CDR3 length: 16 amino acids. Germline loops: CDR1 SGHRS, CDR2 YFSETQ. V lost 0 bases and J 4 bases, leaving 14 bases between the germline ends. The CDR3 bases that were read are TGCGCCAGCAGCTTGGTAGGGACACGGGATTACAATGAG. Translated, it gives CASSLVGTRDYNE. The full CDR3 protein reads CASSLVGTRDYNEQFF.

This clone was picked up many times. The read ends 3 residues early relative to the CDR3; the germline J gene fills the gap. The chain uses TRBV14 and TRBJ2-5; no clear D. Germline lookup yields CDR1 SGHDN and CDR2 FVKESK. The CDR3 extends over 12 amino acids. Trimming removed 5 bases from V and 7 bases from J, with 11 bases in between. The covered CDR3 bases are TGTGCCAGCAGCTCTACCGGTGTGACC. The encoded protein is CASSSTGVT. The entire CDR3 reads CASSSTGVTQYF.

This clone was counted many times. The sequenced fragment ends 3 residues before the CDR3 boundary, so the rest is inferred from the germline J gene. V usage is TRBV7-2 and J usage is TRBJ1-4; possibly TRBD1 for D (5 bases). The CDR3 totals 15 residues. Per germline, CDR1 SGHTA and CDR2 FQGNSA. V lost 5 bases to trimming and J lost 0 bases, with 10 bases between them. The chain's CDR3 is CASSPQGPTNEKLFF. CDR3 DNA (partial): TGTGCCAGCAGCCCTCAGGGTCCAACTAATGAAAAA.

The table lists this clone with many counts. With the read ending 3 residues before the CDR3 end, the germline J gene is used to fill in that end. The chain links TRBV7-2 to TRBJ2-7, with 8 positions matching TRBD1. The ends lost 5 bases at V and 3 bases at J; junction bases unmatched: 9. The CDR3 is 15 amino acids. Germline lookup yields CDR1 SGHTA and CDR2 FQGNSA. CDR3 amino acids: CASSPIWTGYYEQYF. The sequenced CDR3 bases are TGTGCCAGCAGCCCTATCTGGACAGGGTACTACGAG.